Presented here are 13 T cell receptor beta chains from one specimen sequenced in a study of CD8+ T cells in alopecia areata. Sequencing relied on a cDNA template that was reverse transcribed from extracted RNA. Profiled with immunoSEQ multiplex PCR; TCRdb holds only in-frame clones, not every one. The data hold 100,000 to 150,000 clones, with 35% to 40% observed a single time. Sequencing used CD4+ T cells sorted from blood. These receptors were collected from a human donor with alopecia areata.

The chain links TRBV7-9 to TRBJ2-5; 14 positions match TRBD2. Germline CDR1 and CDR2: SEHNR and FQNEAQ (reference sequence). CDR3 length: 18 residues. V shed 1 base and J 2 bases; nucleotides not matched to a gene: 6. The DNA of the CDR3 is TGTGCCAGCAGCTTAGACCCCGGACTAGCGGGGGGACAAGAGACCCAGTACTTC. Translating it yields CASSLDPGLAGGQETQYF.

The chain couples TRBV7-3 to TRBJ2-3, with D hard to call. This CDR3 has 12 residues. CDR1 is SGHTA and CDR2 is FQGTGA in the germline V gene. Trimming cost V 5 bases and J 8 bases, with 11 bases left between them. The chain's CDR3 is CASSLPRGTQYF. The DNA of the CDR3 is TGTGCCAGCAGCCTTCCCCGTGGTACGCAGTATTTT.

This clone was found a few times. This chain joins TRBV5-1 and TRBJ2-5, with 11 bases lining up with TRBD2. The germline CDR1 and CDR2 sequences are SGHRS and YFSETQ. The CDR3 has 15 amino acids. The V segment lost 4 bases and the J segment 4 bases; nucleotides outside the gene matches: 6. The CDR3 loop reads CASSVLAGEGETQYF. CDR3 DNA sequence: TGCGCCAGCAGCGTACTAGCGGGAGAGGGAGAGACCCAGTACTTC.

This chain uses TRBV30 with TRBJ1-5; D not resolved. Trimming cost V 0 bases and J 0 bases, with 6 bases left between them. CDR1 GTSNPN and CDR2 SVGIG come from the germline V gene (reference sequence). The CDR3 spans 14 residues. The CDR3 coding sequence is TGTGCCTGGAGTGTGGCTATTAGCAATCAGCCCCAGCATTTT. Encoded protein: CAWSVAISNQPQHF. The whole variable domain, filled in from reference TRBV30 and TRBJ1-5, reads SQTIHQWPATLVQPVGSPLSLECTVEGTSNPNLYWYRQAAGRGLQLLFYSVGIGQISSEVPQNLSASRPQDRQFILSSKKLLLSDSGFYLCAWSVAISNQPQHFGDGTRLSIL.

The CDR3 nucleotides are TGTGCCAGCAACTCCGCGAGCGGGAGGGCAGATACGCAGTATTTT. Translating gives CASNSASGRADTQYF. This chain connects TRBV7-2 to TRBJ2-3, with TRBD2 identical over 10 bases. J was trimmed by 4 bases and V by 7 bases; bases with no gene match: 8. The CDR3 has 15 residues. Per the germline V gene, CDR1 is SGHTA and CDR2 is FQGNSA.

V is TRBV29-1 and J is TRBJ2-7; 7 bases are shared with TRBD1. Germline CDR1 is SQVTM and CDR2 is ANQGSEA. This CDR3 region has 13 residues. The V and J ends lost 3 bases and 2 bases, in that order; junction bases with no gene match: 4. In DNA form, the CDR3 reads TGCAGCGTTGATGTCCAGGGGGCCTACGAGCAGTACTTC. It specifies CSVDVQGAYEQYF.

This clone occurred a few times. This same CDR3 is encoded by further DNA sequences in the sample. The J gene is TRBJ2-5, the V gene TRBV29-1, with D possibly TRBD2 on 6 matching bases. The CDR3 runs 11 residues. Germline V lookup: CDR1 SQVTM, CDR2 ANQGSEA. Trimming left V 4 bases short and J 5 bases short, with 8 bases between. The CDR3 region has the DNA TGCAGCGTTGCGGAGGGGGAGACCCAGTACTTC. It yields the protein CSVAEGETQYF.

V is TRBV29-1 and J is TRBJ2-5, with D possibly being TRBD1 or TRBD2 (5 bases each). CDR3 length: 12 amino acids. Germline CDR1 is SQVTM and CDR2 is ANQGSEA. The germline V and J ends were trimmed by 6 bases and 4 bases, with 12 bases remaining between them. The DNA of the CDR3 is TGCAGCGTAAAAGGGGAGCCAGAGACCCAGTACTTC. Translating it yields CSVKGEPETQYF.

The genes are TRBV5-1 and TRBJ2-5, with TRBD2 matching over 8 bases. V was clipped by 1 base and J by 4 bases; unmatched bases: 9. The CDR3 has 16 amino acids. CDR1 is SGHRS, CDR2 YFSETQ, per germline. This CDR3 reads CASSLTGGHSGETQYF. The DNA of the CDR3 is TGCGCCAGCAGCTTGACGGGGGGGCATAGCGGAGAGACCCAGTACTTC.

The chain carries TRBV29-1 and TRBJ1-6; weak D call: TRBD1 (5 bases). The CDR3 runs to 15 residues. V lost 7 bases and J lost 0, with 13 bases in between. Germline values: CDR1 SQVTM, CDR2 ANQGSEA. This chain's CDR3 is CSARWGSSYNSPLHF. The CDR3 region has the DNA TGCAGCGCAAGGTGGGGGAGCTCCTATAATTCACCCCTCCACTTT.

This clone was recorded once. V gene TRBV29-1 combines with J gene TRBJ2-1; 10 positions agree with TRBD2. Trimming cost V 5 bases and J 5 bases; bases outside gene matches: 9. CDR3 length equals 15 residues. Germline CDR1 reads SQVTM; CDR2 reads ANQGSEA. The chain's CDR3 is CSVLLLAGTNNEQFF. The CDR3 bases are TGCAGCGTTCTATTACTAGCGGGGACGAACAATGAGCAGTTCTTC.

The rearrangement links TRBV7-2 to TRBJ2-7; 8 bases agree with TRBD2. The CDR3 runs 14 residues. Germline CDR1 reads SGHTA; CDR2 reads FQGNSA. V shed 0 bases, J shed 3 bases, and the junction held 1 base outside the gene matches. The CDR3 DNA reads TGTGCCAGCAGCTTAGCGCGGGAGGACTACGAGCAGTACTTC. It encodes CASSLAREDYEQYF.

The chain recombines TRBV11-2 with TRBJ2-5; D is ambiguous. The germline gives CDR1 SGHAT, CDR2 FQNNGV. The V end lost 5 bases, the J end lost 2 bases, and 12 bases lay between the germline ends. This CDR3 is built from 14 residues. The CDR3 DNA is TGTGCCAGCAGCCCCGCTCGGAATCAAGAGACCCAGTACTTC. Translation: CASSPARNQETQYF.